Below, 9 T cell receptor beta chains from the same sample are listed, as sequenced in a study of T cells expressing NK-cell markers. TCRdb reprocessed the 5' RACE reads; each CDR3 protein has one entry and no DNA is given. This table holds 150,000 to 200,000 distinct CDR3 sequences. The sequenced material came from blood T cells: a sorted CD56 or NKG2C T cell subset, CD4+ or CD8+ T cells, or bulk PBMC T cells (not recorded which). The receptors shown here come from a woman between 18 and 70 years old in good health.

The V gene is TRBV29-1, the J gene TRBJ2-3; the TCRdb D gene call, TRBD1, has no DNA to confirm it. The CDR3 length is 14 residues. Germline V gene data show CDR1 as SQVTM and CDR2 as ANQGSEA. CDR3 sequence reads: CSVEVVQAGDTQYF.

This chain links TRBV5-1 with TRBJ2-2; without DNA, the TCRdb call of TRBD2 cannot be checked. This CDR3 comprises 15 residues. Germline values: CDR1 SGHRS, CDR2 YFSETQ. This CDR3 reads CASSLEGPLKGELFF.

The chain employs TRBV20-1 and TRBJ2-7; the TRBD1 assignment by TCRdb is unverifiable without DNA. Germline CDR1 reads DFQATT; CDR2 reads SNEGSKA (reference sequence). The CDR3 contains 14 residues. The CDR3 loop reads CSAYSDKSSYEQYF.

This chain uses TRBV5-1 with TRBJ2-3; there is no DNA to check the TCRdb D call of TRBD2. The CDR3 is made up of 15 amino acids. Germline CDR1 reads SGHRS; CDR2 reads YFSETQ. The CDR3 spells CASAARTPSTDTQYF.

This chain connects TRBV12-3 or TRBV12-4 to TRBJ2-2; as DNA is missing, the TRBD2 call by TCRdb cannot be tested. The CDR3 is made up of 17 amino acids. CDR3 protein: CASSRLAGDSNTGELFF.

The V and J genes are TRBV2 and TRBJ1-5. CDR1 and CDR2 from the germline V gene are SNHLY and FYNNEI. CDR3 size: 14 residues. This CDR3 reads CASSEAPGYQPQHF.

The chain recombines TRBV12-3 or TRBV12-4 with TRBJ2-5; TCRdb returns TRBD1, unconfirmable since there is no DNA. This CDR3 comprises 16 residues. This CDR3 reads CASSQGQGVLRETQYF.

The CDR3: CASSGSLGGLAGNEQFF. V and J are TRBV6-5 and TRBJ2-1; there is no DNA to check the TCRdb D call of TRBD2. CDR1 MNHEY and CDR2 SVGAGI come from the germline V gene. This CDR3 contains 17 residues.

The rearrangement joins TRBV20-1 to TRBJ2-1; the D gene TCRdb calls, TRBD2, cannot be checked with no DNA. Germline CDR1 is DFQATT and CDR2 is SNEGSKA (reference sequence). The CDR3 length is 14 residues. The CDR3 reads CSAGTSGRAWEQFF.